Each of the 5 T cell receptor beta chains below was sequenced from the same sample in a study of blood T cell repertoires in COVID-19. Sequenced by immunoSEQ multiplex PCR; TCRdb stores in-frame clones only, minus some. Of some 140,000 clones listed, about 86% are singletons. Sequencing used PBMCs or T cells enriched from blood (not recorded which). These receptors were obtained from a middle-aged man with acute COVID-19.

The J gene is TRBJ1-1, the V gene TRBV29-1; D is undetermined. This CDR3 region has 13 residues. Germline-derived CDR1 and CDR2 are SQVTM and ANQGSEA. Trimming removed 7 bases from V and 1 base from J, with 13 bases in between. The DNA for the CDR3 is TGCAGCGCTCCTGGTCCAGAGAACACTGAAGCTTTCTTT. Residues: CSAPGPENTEAFF.

This clone has only one observation. This CDR3 is CASSSGLMDTQYF. In nucleotides, the CDR3 is TGTGCCAGCAGCTCCGGACTGATGGATACGCAGTATTTT. The chain has TRBV7-3 and TRBJ2-3; perhaps TRBD2 as D (5 bases). The ends were cut back, 4 bases at V and 6 bases at J, with 11 bases in the middle. The CDR3 length is 13 residues. Germline CDR1 reads SGHTA; CDR2 reads FQGTGA.

V gene TRBV28 combines with J gene TRBJ1-1, with D perhaps TRBD1 (6 bases). V lost 6 bases, J lost 11 bases, and 16 bases lay in between. Germline loops: CDR1 MDHEN, CDR2 SYDVKM. There are 12 residues in the CDR3. The CDR3 DNA is TGTGCCAGCAGCCCCGAGACAGGTTACGCTTTCTTT. It specifies CASSPETGYAFF.

This clone was seen only a few times. The V gene is TRBV11-2, the J gene TRBJ1-6; possible D gene TRBD1, 6 bases. Germline V gene data show CDR1 as SGHAT and CDR2 as FQNNGV. The CDR3 totals 15 residues. The ends were cut back, 5 bases at V and 9 bases at J, with 17 bases in the middle. The CDR3: CASSLWGGAGSPLHF. The CDR3, as DNA: TGTGCCAGCAGCCTTTGGGGGGGGGCAGGTTCACCCCTCCACTTT.

V usage is TRBV2 and J usage is TRBJ2-1; possible D gene TRBD2, 6 bases. The CDR3 sequence is 14 residues long. Germline lookup yields CDR1 SNHLY and CDR2 FYNNEI. Trimming pared 4 bases from V and 9 bases from J, leaving 16 bases between. The CDR3 reads CASSGLELDPEQFF. The CDR3 DNA reads as TGTGCCAGCAGTGGACTAGAACTGGATCCTGAGCAGTTCTTC. Looking up the rest from reference TRBV2 and TRBJ2-1 gives the full variable domain: EPEVTQTPSHQVTQMGQEVILRCVPISNHLYFYWYRQILGQKVEFLVSFYNNEISEKSEIFDDQFSVERPDGSNFTLKIRSTKLEDSAMYFCASSGLELDPEQFFGPGTRLTVL.